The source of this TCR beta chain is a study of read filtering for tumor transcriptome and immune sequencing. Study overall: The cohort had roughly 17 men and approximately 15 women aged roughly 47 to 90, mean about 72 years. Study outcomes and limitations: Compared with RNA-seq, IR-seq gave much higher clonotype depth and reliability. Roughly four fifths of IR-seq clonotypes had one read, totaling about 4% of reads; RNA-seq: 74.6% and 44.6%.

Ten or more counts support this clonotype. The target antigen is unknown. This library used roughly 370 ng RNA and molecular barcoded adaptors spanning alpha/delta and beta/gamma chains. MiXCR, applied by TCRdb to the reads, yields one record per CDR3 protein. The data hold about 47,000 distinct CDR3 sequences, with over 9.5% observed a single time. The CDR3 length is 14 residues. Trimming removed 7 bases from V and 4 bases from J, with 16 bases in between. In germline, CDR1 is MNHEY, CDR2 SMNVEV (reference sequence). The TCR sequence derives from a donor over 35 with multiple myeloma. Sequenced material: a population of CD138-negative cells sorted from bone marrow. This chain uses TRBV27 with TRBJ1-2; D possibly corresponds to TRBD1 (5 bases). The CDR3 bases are TGTGCCAGCACCTCTGGGGGTCGGGGCTATGGCTACACCTTC. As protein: CASTSGGRGYGYTF.